This T cell receptor beta chain is drawn from a study of radiotherapy plus CTLA-4 blockade in lung cancer. Study information: Of all patients, more than 15% responded objectively and approximately 31% showed disease control.

Ipilimumab-mediated CTLA-4 blockade plus focal radiation was given to patients having chemo-refractory metastatic non-small-cell lung cancer. Study-wide results and caveats: In blood, early T cell clone dynamics reportedly predicted response best, together with interferon-beta. TCR clones from tumors expanded in blood after radiotherapy plus ipilimumab.

Regarding this clone: What it binds is unknown.

Data came from immunoSEQ multiplex PCR; TCRdb stores just in-frame clones and leaves some out. The sample records around 80,000 clones, roughly four fifths being singletons. This CDR3 spans 17 amino acids. From germline, CDR1 is MGHDK and CDR2 SYGVNS. Losses at the gene ends were 1 base for V and 6 bases for J; bases not matched to a gene: 12. J is TRBJ2-3 and V is TRBV25-1; 8 nucleotides line up with TRBD2. This clonotype was sampled from a human donor with non-small cell lung cancer who had stable disease on radiotherapy plus ipilimumab. The sample consisted of peripheral blood, taken from a patient treated with radiotherapy plus ipilimumab. The CDR3 DNA is TGTGCCAGCAGTGAATTAGCAGCGGGGGCCCCTAGGGATACGCAGTATTTT. It encodes CASSELAAGAPRDTQYF.